The 6 T cell receptor beta chains given below trace back to one sample, sequenced in a study of sequential checkpoint blockade in melanoma. The treatment is: randomized to nivolumab then ipilimumab (arm A) or the reverse (arm B). Measured with immunoSEQ multiplex PCR; TCRdb has only the in-frame clones, and not every one. The sample holds about 20,000 clones; roughly 82% are singletons and the top ten take around 50%. The sequences come from CD8+ T cells sorted from blood (inferred from file names), collected from a patient given nivolumab and ipilimumab in sequence. The receptor source for this set is a human donor with melanoma.

The V and J genes are TRBV11-2 and TRBJ1-1, with no clear D. The CDR3 is 15 amino acids. Germline V gene lookup returns CDR1 SGHAT and CDR2 FQNNGV. V was trimmed by 3 bases and J by 1 base, leaving 12 bases between them. CDR3 protein: CASSFLVRRNTEAFF. As DNA, the CDR3 is TGTGCCAGCAGCTTCTTGGTGAGGAGGAACACTGAAGCTTTCTTT.

The chain joins TRBV14 to TRBJ2-1; D remains unclear. V lost 0 bases to trimming and J lost 4 bases, with 7 bases between them. Germline V gene sequence: CDR1 SGHDN, CDR2 FVKESK. CDR3 length: 14 residues. In DNA form, the CDR3 reads TGTGCCAGCAGCCAAGAACTCCTATACAATGAGCAGTTCTTC. This sequence encodes CASSQELLYNEQFF.

This chain links TRBV11-2 with TRBJ1-2, with TRBD1 matching 7 bases. This CDR3 is 12 amino acids long. The V segment lost 5 bases and the J segment 6 bases; nucleotides outside the gene matches: 3. Per the germline V gene, CDR1 is SGHAT and CDR2 is FQNNGV. The CDR3 region has the DNA TGTGCCAGCAGCCTGACAGGGAATGGCTACACCTTC. As protein: CASSLTGNGYTF.

The rearrangement links TRBV28 to TRBJ1-5, with no clear D. Per the germline V gene, CDR1 is MDHEN and CDR2 is SYDVKM. This CDR3 is 13 amino acids long. V lost 4 bases and J lost 5, with 9 bases in between. CDR3 nucleotides: TGTGCCAGCAGTTCCGACGGGGATCAGCCCCAGCATTTT. Protein product: CASSSDGDQPQHF.

This clone was seen a few times. This sequence joins TRBV5-6 and TRBJ2-7; no definite D call. This CDR3 has 13 amino acids. V dropped 0 bases and J dropped 7 bases, with 11 bases sitting between them. CDR1 is SGHDT and CDR2 is YYEEEE in the germline V gene. CDR3 amino acids: CASSLGPDWEQYF. As DNA, the CDR3 is TGTGCCAGCAGCTTGGGGCCAGACTGGGAGCAGTACTTC. Full variable domain (outside the CDR3, taken from reference TRBV5-6 and TRBJ2-7): DAGVTQSPTHLIKTRGQQVTLRCSPKSGHDTVSWYQQALGQGPQFIFQYYEEEERQRGNFPDRFSGHQFPNYSSELNVNALLLGDSALYLCASSLGPDWEQYFGPGTRLTVT.

There are a few counts of this clone. This chain uses TRBV6-6 with TRBJ2-5, with D unclear. Looked up from germline, CDR1 is MNHNY and CDR2 is SVGAGI (reference sequence). Trimming removed 4 bases from V and 6 bases from J, with 15 bases in between. CDR3 length: 14 amino acids. The CDR3 loop is CASSLGSSPKTQYF. The CDR3, as DNA: TGTGCCAGCAGTTTGGGTAGCTCGCCAAAGACCCAGTACTTC.